The 25 T cell receptor beta chains reported below all come from one sample, sequenced in a study of blood T cell repertoires in COVID-19. Profiling relied on immunoSEQ multiplex PCR, and the TCRdb table lists in-frame clones only, not all of them. Found here are more than 100,000 clones, roughly 86% of them singletons; the top ten hold more than 3.5%. Sample: peripheral blood. The receptor source for this set is a woman aged 55-75 years with acute or convalescent COVID-19.

This chain connects TRBV14 to TRBJ2-1; D remains unclear. V was pared by 2 bases and J by 15 bases, with 14 bases between. CDR1 and CDR2 from the germline V gene are SGHDN and FVKESK. The CDR3 has 12 residues. CDR3: CASSQIREVRFF. Written as DNA, the CDR3 is TGTGCCAGCAGCCAAATCCGAGAAGTAAGGTTCTTC. Full variable domain (rest looked up from reference TRBV14 and TRBJ2-1): EAGVTQFPSHSVIEKGQTVTLRCDPISGHDNLYWYRRVMGKEIKFLLHFVKESKQDESGMPNNRFLAERTGGTYSTLKVQPAELEDSGVYFCASSQIREVRFFGPGTRLTVL.

The chain has TRBV30 and TRBJ1-3, with D perhaps TRBD1 (6 bases). Per germline, CDR1 GTSNPN and CDR2 SVGIG (reference sequence). CDR3 length: 16 amino acids. Trimming cost V 1 base and J 0 bases, with 13 bases left between them. The CDR3 protein is CAWSGGLGRSGNTIYF. The CDR3 nucleotides are TGTGCCTGGAGTGGGGGGCTAGGCCGCTCTGGAAACACCATATATTTT. The variable domain in full, with the rest retrieved from reference TRBV30 and TRBJ1-3, is SQTIHQWPATLVQPVGSPLSLECTVEGTSNPNLYWYRQAAGRGLQLLFYSVGIGQISSEVPQNLSASRPQDRQFILSSKKLLLSDSGFYLCAWSGGLGRSGNTIYFGEGSWLTVV.

This chain joins TRBV28 and TRBJ1-2, with D tentatively TRBD1 (5 bases). The V end lost 8 bases, the J end lost 8 bases, and 9 bases lay between the germline ends. This CDR3 contains 10 residues. In germline, CDR1 is MDHEN, CDR2 SYDVKM. The CDR3 bases are TGTGCCAGCGGGGGGACCGGCTACACCTTC. The encoded protein is CASGGTGYTF.

The V call is TRBV6-4, the J call TRBJ2-3, with a possible D match to TRBD2 (5 bases). The V gene lost 3 bases and the J gene lost 4 bases, with 14 bases spanning the gap. The CDR3 runs 15 residues. The germline V gene has CDR1 MRHNA and CDR2 SNTAGT. For the CDR3, the DNA is TGTGCCAGCAGTGAGTTAGGGAGCGTAGCAGATACGCAGTATTTT. This sequence encodes CASSELGSVADTQYF.

This chain joins TRBV6-5 and TRBJ1-4; weak D call: TRBD1 (5 bases). Germline V gene data show CDR1 as MNHEY and CDR2 as SVGAGI. The V and J ends lost 6 bases and 3 bases respectively, with 14 bases between them. This CDR3 comprises 15 residues. CDR3 sequence: CASRTAVGANEKLFF. The CDR3, as DNA: TGTGCCAGCAGGACCGCGGTAGGGGCTAATGAAAAACTGTTTTTT.

V is TRBV28 and J is TRBJ1-2; unclear D gene. CDR1 is MDHEN and CDR2 is SYDVKM in the germline V gene. This CDR3 region has 13 residues. The V end was cut by 7 bases, the J end by 5 bases, with 14 bases between. The CDR3 here is CASTPVDSYGYTF. The CDR3 DNA reads TGTGCCAGCACCCCGGTCGATTCATATGGCTACACCTTC.

This chain uses TRBV5-1 with TRBJ1-1; no reliable D call. The CDR3 covers 14 residues. With 5 bases removed from V and 5 bases from J, the gap between germline ends came to 16 bases. CDR1 SGHRS and CDR2 YFSETQ come from the germline V gene. The CDR3 sequence is CASRPDTGKTEAFF. The CDR3 nucleotides read TGCGCCAGCAGACCTGACACCGGGAAGACTGAAGCTTTCTTT.

The V gene is TRBV12-3 or TRBV12-4, the J gene TRBJ1-1; D gene uncertain. Between the trimmed V and J ends, which lost 2 bases and 6 bases, there was a span of 10 bases. The CDR3 extends over 13 amino acids. CDR3 coding DNA: TGTGCCAGCAGTTTAATGACTAGGGCTGAAGCTTTCTTT. Protein sequence: CASSLMTRAEAFF.

This clone has just one count. The J gene is TRBJ2-1, the V gene TRBV28; 8 bases fit TRBD1. From germline, CDR1 is MDHEN and CDR2 SYDVKM. The CDR3 consists of 16 residues. Trimming removed 5 bases from V and 2 bases from J; junction bases left unmatched: 8. The CDR3 reads CASSPTSGGTYNEQFF. CDR3 nucleotides: TGTGCCAGCAGTCCGACCTCAGGGGGCACCTACAATGAGCAGTTCTTC.

The chain recombines TRBV6-6 with TRBJ2-1; 16 bases agree with TRBD2. There are 19 residues in the CDR3. J lost 0 bases, V lost 5 bases, and 7 bases had no gene match. Germline-derived CDR1 and CDR2 are MNHNY and SVGAGI (reference sequence). The CDR3 DNA is TGTGCCAGCAGTCCCCCGGGACTAGCGGGAGGGTTCTCCTACAATGAGCAGTTCTTC. Translating it yields CASSPPGLAGGFSYNEQFF.

The genes are TRBV3-1 (or the pseudogene TRBV3-2) and TRBJ2-1; TRBD2 agrees at 8 bases. The V gene end was trimmed by 0 bases and the J gene end by 3 bases; junction bases not matched to a gene: 4. This CDR3 has 16 residues. CDR1 LGHDT and CDR2 YNNKEL come from the germline V gene (reference sequence). CDR3 DNA sequence: TGTGCCAGCAGCCAAGATGGGCGGGGGGACTACAATGAGCAGTTCTTC. It yields the protein CASSQDGRGDYNEQFF.

The J gene is TRBJ1-5, the V gene TRBV2; D might be TRBD1 (5 bases). The V and J ends lost 5 bases and 2 bases respectively, with 19 bases between them. The CDR3 is 17 amino acids. Looked up from germline, CDR1 is SNHLY and CDR2 is FYNNEI. The CDR3 bases are TGTGCCAGCAGTACCAGGGTTTTAGTGGCACGCAATCAGCCCCAGCATTTT. Protein product: CASSTRVLVARNQPQHF.

V and J are TRBV19 and TRBJ1-2; D remains unclear. Trimming pared 3 bases from V and 4 bases from J, leaving 15 bases between. This CDR3 has 15 residues. The germline gives CDR1 LNHDA, CDR2 SQIVND (reference sequence). In DNA, the CDR3 is TGTGCCAGTAGTATTTCTGGCCGATCCGTCTATGGCTACACCTTC. This translates into CASSISGRSVYGYTF. Full variable domain (missing parts from reference TRBV19 and TRBJ1-2): DGGITQSPKYLFRKEGQNVTLSCEQNLNHDAMYWYRQDPGQGLRLIYYSQIVNDFQKGDIAEGYSVSREKKESFPLTVTSAQKNPTAFYLCASSISGRSVYGYTFGSGTRLTVV.

The rearrangement links TRBV5-1 to TRBJ2-5, with D hard to call. CDR1 is SGHRS and CDR2 is YFSETQ in the germline V gene. The CDR3 contains 14 residues. V lost 1 base and J 4 bases, leaving 11 bases between the germline ends. The DNA of the CDR3 is TGCGCCAGCAGCTTGACTACCCGGAGAGAGACCCAGTACTTC. Residues: CASSLTTRRETQYF.

The chain couples TRBV2 to TRBJ1-2, with TRBD1 matching 9 bases. Germline V gives CDR1 SNHLY, CDR2 FYNNEI. The CDR3 is 16 residues long. Trimming cost V 6 bases and J 4 bases; bases outside gene matches: 12. CDR3 nucleotide sequence: TGTGCCAGCAGACCACCGGGACAGGGATTTAGCTATGGCTACACCTTC. Protein sequence: CASRPPGQGFSYGYTF.

The chain uses TRBV9 and TRBJ1-5, with a tentative D call TRBD1 (6 bases). CDR1 and CDR2 from the germline V gene are SGDLS and YYNGEE. The V gene lost 0 bases and the J gene lost 4 bases, with 11 bases spanning the gap. This CDR3 comprises 15 residues. DNA of the CDR3: TGTGCCAGCAGCGTAGGGGGGACATCGAATCAGCCCCAGCATTTT. Its protein product is CASSVGGTSNQPQHF.

V usage is TRBV28 and J usage is TRBJ2-3; D gene ambiguous. Looked up from germline, CDR1 is MDHEN and CDR2 is SYDVKM. CDR3 length equals 14 residues. The germline V and J ends were trimmed by 8 bases and 0 bases, with 12 bases remaining between them. The CDR3 here is CASAGGSSTDTQYF. In nucleotides, the CDR3 is TGTGCCAGCGCCGGCGGCTCTAGCACAGATACGCAGTATTTT.

The V and J genes are TRBV7-9 and TRBJ1-4; tentative D call: TRBD1 (6 bases). The ends were cut back, 1 base at V and 1 base at J, with 10 bases in the middle. The length of the CDR3 is 16 residues. Per the germline V gene, CDR1 is SEHNR and CDR2 is FQNEAQ (reference sequence). CDR3 bases: TGTGCCAGCAGCTTAGGCACAGGGTTAACTAATGAAAAACTGTTTTTT. Translation gives CASSLGTGLTNEKLFF.

The chain recombines TRBV10-3 with TRBJ2-7; 8 nucleotides line up with TRBD1. Germline V gene data show CDR1 as ENHRY and CDR2 as SYGVKD. The V and J ends lost 4 bases and 6 bases, in that order; junction bases with no gene match: 11. The length of the CDR3 is 15 residues. CDR3 in DNA: TGTGCCATCAGTGGGTTACCCGGACAGGGCGGCGAGCAGTACTTC. Translation: CAISGLPGQGGEQYF.

The chain joins TRBV10-3 to TRBJ2-7, with 11 bases identical to TRBD2. The J segment lost 12 bases and the V segment lost 7 bases, leaving 11 bases of the junction unmatched. This CDR3 has 13 amino acids. Germline CDR1 is ENHRY and CDR2 is SYGVKD. The CDR3 DNA follows: TGTGCCATCAAATCAGGGACTAGCGGCCCGGGGTACTTC. Amino acid sequence: CAIKSGTSGPGYF.

V usage is TRBV6-5 and J usage is TRBJ2-7; TRBD2 is a possible D gene (6 bases). The CDR3 runs 11 residues. Trimming shortened V by 8 bases and J by 3 bases, and 8 bases separated the two germline ends. The germline CDR1 and CDR2 sequences are MNHEY and SVGAGI. The CDR3 bases are TGTGCCAGCTGGAGGGGCTACGAGCAGTACTTC. Its translation: CASWRGYEQYF.

The rearrangement links TRBV5-1 to TRBJ1-6, with no clear D. The CDR3 runs 14 residues. V shed 2 bases and J shed 5 bases, with 8 bases lying between them. Germline CDR1 and CDR2: SGHRS and YFSETQ. CDR3 sequence: CASSFQLNNSPLHF. For the CDR3, the DNA is TGCGCCAGCAGCTTCCAGTTAAATAATTCACCCCTCCACTTT.

CDR3 sequence: CSVEWTSGRSYNEQFF. CDR3 DNA sequence: TGCAGCGTTGAATGGACTAGCGGGAGATCCTACAATGAGCAGTTCTTC. The chain carries TRBV29-1 and TRBJ2-1, with 13 bases lining up with TRBD2. The germline gives CDR1 SQVTM, CDR2 ANQGSEA. This CDR3 is built from 16 residues. J lost 1 base, V lost 2 bases, and 2 bases had no gene match.

The chain carries TRBV9 and TRBJ2-1; 7 bases fit TRBD2. The CDR3 runs to 15 residues. CDR1 SGDLS and CDR2 YYNGEE come from the germline V gene. The V segment lost 2 bases and the J segment 6 bases; nucleotides outside the gene matches: 8. The CDR3 region has the DNA TGTGCCAGCAGCGTCACTAGCGCCTCGGGCAATGAGCAGTTCTTC. Protein sequence: CASSVTSASGNEQFF.

This clone was observed a single time. The rearrangement links TRBV2 to TRBJ1-6, with D perhaps matching TRBD1 (5 bases). The CDR3 length is 14 residues. The V gene's germline CDR1 is SNHLY and CDR2 FYNNEI. The V and J ends lost 6 bases and 7 bases respectively, with 13 bases between them. CDR3: CASRVDRTNSPLHF. CDR3 nucleotide sequence: TGTGCCAGCAGGGTTGACAGAACCAATTCACCCCTCCACTTT.